One and the same sample provided the 28 T cell receptor beta chains below, sequenced in a study of radiotherapy plus CTLA-4 blockade in lung cancer. The protocol was immunoSEQ multiplex PCR, while the TCRdb copy is restricted to in-frame clones and leaves out a portion. This table holds about 99,000 clones, about 90% found once. Here the sequenced sample was peripheral blood, taken from a patient treated with radiotherapy plus ipilimumab. The receptors originated from a human donor with non-small cell lung cancer that progressed on radiotherapy plus ipilimumab.

This chain links TRBV7-9 with TRBJ2-7; D perhaps matches TRBD2 (6 bases). The CDR3 is made up of 12 amino acids. The V end lost 4 bases, the J end lost 6 bases, and 10 bases lay between the germline ends. The germline CDR1 and CDR2 sequences are SEHNR and FQNEAQ (reference sequence). The CDR3 protein is CASSWDGGEQYF. The CDR3 DNA follows: TGTGCCAGCAGCTGGGACGGGGGCGAGCAGTACTTC.

About this clone itself: In the same sample, other DNA sequences code for this CDR3. V gene TRBV7-3 combines with J gene TRBJ2-1; 8 nucleotides agree with TRBD2. Germline V lookup: CDR1 SGHTA, CDR2 FQGTGA. The CDR3 runs to 13 residues. After removal of 2 bases from V and 7 bases from J, the junction contained 1 base not matched to a gene. The CDR3 reads CASSLVAGNEQFF. The CDR3 nucleotides are TGTGCCAGCAGCTTAGTAGCGGGAAATGAGCAGTTCTTC.

This clone was counted between two and nine times. J is TRBJ1-2 and V is TRBV19; D remains unclear. Germline V gene sequence: CDR1 LNHDA, CDR2 SQIVND (reference sequence). This CDR3 is 14 amino acids long. The ends were cut back, 3 bases at V and 0 bases at J, with 8 bases in the middle. The DNA of the CDR3 is TGTGCCAGTAGTATCTCTGGGACTAACTATGGCTACACCTTC. This encodes CASSISGTNYGYTF.

The V and J genes are TRBV7-9 and TRBJ2-5, with 11 bases fitting TRBD2. Germline CDR1 and CDR2: SEHNR and FQNEAQ (reference sequence). CDR3 length: 16 amino acids. Trimming cost V 0 bases and J 4 bases; bases outside gene matches: 4. Here the CDR3 reads CASSLATSGRGETQYF. CDR3 nucleotide sequence: TGTGCCAGCAGCTTAGCCACTAGCGGGAGAGGAGAGACCCAGTACTTC.

The chain carries TRBV5-6 and TRBJ1-2, with 8 bases identical to TRBD1. The germline V gene has CDR1 SGHDT and CDR2 YYEEEE. The CDR3 extends over 15 amino acids. Unmatched junction bases numbered 9, after V lost 0 bases and J lost 8 bases. The CDR3 is CASSLEQGVRFGYTF. The CDR3 DNA reads as TGTGCCAGCAGCTTGGAACAGGGGGTCCGGTTCGGCTACACCTTC.

The chain carries TRBV15 and TRBJ2-1, with 9 positions matching TRBD2. Trimming removed 0 bases from V and 8 bases from J; junction bases left unmatched: 5. The CDR3 runs to 15 residues. Germline CDR1 LNHNV, CDR2 YYDKDF (reference sequence). The CDR3 DNA is TGTGCCACCAGCAGAGAGACTAGCGGTTTAGATGAGCAGTTCTTC. It encodes CATSRETSGLDEQFF.

The chain couples TRBV11-3 to TRBJ2-1, with D perhaps TRBD1 (6 bases). The germline V gene has CDR1 SGHNT and CDR2 YENEEA. This CDR3 is built from 18 residues. V shed 0 bases and J shed 5 bases, with 20 bases lying between them. In DNA form, the CDR3 reads TGTGCCAGCAGCTTAGAGAACCCGTGGGGGCGACTCAACAATGAGCAGTTCTTC. The encoded protein is CASSLENPWGRLNNEQFF.

This CDR3 is CASSIGTGNDNEQFF. In DNA form, the CDR3 reads TGTGCCAGTAGTATCGGGACTGGGAACGACAATGAGCAGTTCTTC. The chain has TRBV19 and TRBJ2-1; weak D call: TRBD2 (6 bases). The V and J ends lost 3 bases and 5 bases respectively, with 14 bases between them. The CDR3 spans 15 residues. Germline values: CDR1 LNHDA, CDR2 SQIVND (reference sequence).

The CDR3 DNA is TGTGCCAGCACCCCGGGGGGGGCACCCTACGAGCAGTACTTC. This gives the protein CASTPGGAPYEQYF. This chain links TRBV11-2 with TRBJ2-7; 8 nucleotides align to TRBD2. J lost 2 bases, V lost 7 bases, and 7 bases had no gene match. CDR3 size: 14 residues. CDR1 and CDR2 (germline): SGHAT, FQNNGV.

Note on this clone: The junction departs from the called germline gene at one end, perhaps through a read error. CDR3 DNA sequence: TGTGCTAGCAGCTCGAAGATAAGAGAGACCCAGTACTTC. It specifies CASSSKIRETQYF. The V gene is TRBV7-7, the J gene TRBJ2-5; D unresolved. This CDR3 is 13 amino acids long. In germline, CDR1 is SSHAT, CDR2 FNYEAQ (reference sequence).

The rearrangement uses TRBV10-3 and TRBJ2-7; D is perhaps TRBD1 or TRBD2 (5 bases each). The CDR3 length is 13 residues. Between the trimmed V and J ends, which lost 4 bases and 6 bases, there was a span of 13 bases. Germline loops: CDR1 ENHRY, CDR2 SYGVKD. Here the CDR3 reads CAISGNRDLEQYF. The CDR3 bases are TGTGCCATCAGTGGGAACCGGGACCTCGAGCAGTACTTC.

The rearrangement uses TRBV19 and TRBJ2-7; possible D gene TRBD2, 6 bases. This CDR3 contains 15 residues. Germline CDR1 reads LNHDA; CDR2 reads SQIVND (reference sequence). V was pared by 1 base and J by 0 bases, with 10 bases between. CDR3 DNA sequence: TGTGCCAGTAGTATAGGGGGACTGAGCTCCTACGAGCAGTACTTC. This gives the protein CASSIGGLSSYEQYF.

This clone was counted a few times. The chain carries TRBV5-5 and TRBJ2-7; D unresolved. Per the germline V gene, CDR1 is SGHKS and CDR2 is YYEKEE (reference sequence). The CDR3 is 13 residues long. Trimming cost V 4 bases and J 5 bases, with 13 bases left between them. The CDR3 sequence: CASSPGPGNEQYF. CDR3 nucleotide sequence: TGTGCCAGCAGCCCTGGGCCCGGAAACGAGCAGTACTTC.

V and J are TRBV18 and TRBJ2-7; D is tentatively TRBD1 or TRBD2 (6 bases each). Trimming pared 4 bases from V and 4 bases from J, leaving 26 bases between. The CDR3 is made up of 18 amino acids. CDR1 and CDR2 (germline): KGHSH, LQKENI. The CDR3 is CASSRLNGGGGSVYEQYF. CDR3 in DNA: TGTGCCAGCTCACGACTAAACGGGGGCGGAGGGTCGGTGTACGAGCAGTACTTC.

The V gene is TRBV6-4, the J gene TRBJ1-3, with D hard to call. This CDR3 has 14 residues. Deletions cut 8 bases from V and 0 bases from J, with 11 bases between. Germline lookup yields CDR1 MRHNA and CDR2 SNTAGT. Written as DNA, the CDR3 is TGTGCCAGCGGGATTAGGTTCTCTGGAAACACCATATATTTT. Its translation is CASGIRFSGNTIYF.

The chain links TRBV28 to TRBJ1-5; TRBD1 matches at 11 bases. The germline gives CDR1 MDHEN, CDR2 SYDVKM. The CDR3 length is 18 residues. V dropped 6 bases and J dropped 4; count of bases not matched to a gene: 14. The DNA of the CDR3 is TGTGCCAGCAGCCTTGTTGGACAGGGGGCTTTCCGTAATCAGCCCCAGCATTTT. It encodes CASSLVGQGAFRNQPQHF.

The chain joins TRBV15 to TRBJ2-3, with 8 bases identical to TRBD2. This CDR3 is 17 amino acids long. The V gene end was trimmed by 5 bases and the J gene end by 3 bases; junction bases not matched to a gene: 13. Germline CDR1 and CDR2: LNHNV and YYDKDF (reference sequence). The DNA of the CDR3 is TGTGCCACCAGCGTCCTGATGACAGCGGGGGTGACAGATACGCAGTATTTT. Translation: CATSVLMTAGVTDTQYF. The full variable domain, in which reference TRBV15 and TRBJ2-3 provide the parts outside the CDR3, is DAMVIQNPRYQVTQFGKPVTLSCSQTLNHNVMYWYQQKSSQAPKLLFHYYDKDFNNEADTPDNFQSRRPNTSFCFLDIRSPGLGDTAMYLCATSVLMTAGVTDTQYFGPGTRLTVL.

The gene calls are TRBV28 and TRBJ2-7; tentative D call: TRBD1 (7 bases). Trimming left V 6 bases short and J 1 base short, with 19 bases between. There are 16 residues in the CDR3. Per germline, CDR1 MDHEN and CDR2 SYDVKM. The CDR3 sequence: CASSPGDSPSSYEQYF. CDR3 DNA sequence: TGTGCCAGCAGCCCGGGGGACAGTCCTAGTTCCTACGAGCAGTACTTC.

This chain links TRBV5-1 with TRBJ2-1, with D tentatively TRBD2 (6 bases). CDR1 and CDR2 from the germline V gene are SGHRS and YFSETQ. This CDR3 has 14 residues. V shed 4 bases and J shed 5 bases, with 13 bases lying between them. CDR3 region: CASSLRGLNNEQFF. In DNA form, the CDR3 reads TGCGCCAGCAGCCTGAGGGGACTGAACAATGAGCAGTTCTTC.

The chain employs TRBV6-5 and TRBJ2-5; D gene unclear. This CDR3 region has 15 residues. V was trimmed by 2 bases and J by 1 base, leaving 11 bases between them. CDR1 MNHEY and CDR2 SVGAGI come from the germline V gene. The CDR3 region is CASSYRLPSQETQYF. The CDR3 nucleotides are TGTGCCAGCAGTTACCGATTACCCTCCCAAGAGACCCAGTACTTC.

This chain connects TRBV15 to TRBJ2-5; no reliable D call. Trimming stripped 5 bases from V and 3 bases from J, with 13 bases between. Germline CDR1 reads LNHNV; CDR2 reads YYDKDF (reference sequence). This CDR3 is 14 amino acids long. This CDR3 is CATSLRPEEETQYF. The DNA of the CDR3 is TGTGCCACCAGCCTACGGCCCGAGGAAGAGACCCAGTACTTC.

This clone was seen only once. V gene TRBV2 combines with J gene TRBJ1-1, with D unclear. Germline values: CDR1 SNHLY, CDR2 FYNNEI. V lost 4 bases and J lost 3, with 3 bases in between. The CDR3 length is 11 residues. CDR3 sequence (DNA): TGTGCCAGCAGTGTTGACACTGAAGCTTTCTTT. Amino acid sequence: CASSVDTEAFF.

The chain has TRBV23-1 and TRBJ2-6, with unresolved D. TRBV23-1 is assigned to the ORF class and has an uncertain function. CDR3 length equals 15 residues. V dropped 6 bases and J dropped 0 bases, with 9 bases sitting between them. CDR3 sequence reads: CASSGRYSGANVLTF. The CDR3 bases are TGCGCCAGCAGCGGACGGTACTCTGGGGCCAACGTCCTGACTTTC.

This CDR3 reads CASSPSLADYNEQFF. CDR3 in DNA: TGTGCCAGCTCACCTTCACTAGCGGACTACAATGAGCAGTTCTTC. The chain links TRBV18 to TRBJ2-1; TRBD2 agrees at 8 bases. J gave up 3 bases and V 3 bases, and 4 bases lay outside the gene matches. Germline values: CDR1 KGHSH, CDR2 LQKENI. The CDR3 sequence is 15 residues long.

This chain connects TRBV18 to TRBJ1-3, with a weak D call TRBD1 (5 bases). Trimming removed 4 bases from V and 0 bases from J, with 7 bases in between. The CDR3 runs 14 residues. Germline loops: CDR1 KGHSH, CDR2 LQKENI. For the CDR3, the DNA is TGTGCCAGCTCACTGACAGCCTCTGGAAACACCATATATTTT. This encodes CASSLTASGNTIYF.

The chain employs TRBV18 and TRBJ1-1, with D possibly being TRBD1 (5 bases). The V end lost 4 bases, the J end lost 5 bases, and 17 bases lay between the germline ends. Germline CDR1 KGHSH, CDR2 LQKENI. This CDR3 region has 15 residues. CDR3 sequence reads: CASSRVQGPETEAFF. DNA for the CDR3: TGTGCCAGCTCACGAGTTCAGGGCCCCGAGACTGAAGCTTTCTTT.

The genes are TRBV27 and TRBJ2-1; TRBD2 might be the D (6 bases). The CDR3 totals 16 residues. Germline V lookup: CDR1 MNHEY, CDR2 SMNVEV (reference sequence). The V gene lost 5 bases and the J gene lost 6 bases, with 20 bases spanning the gap. The CDR3 loop is CASSTSGTQYSNEQFF. The CDR3 coding sequence is TGTGCCAGCAGTACCTCCGGGACTCAATATAGCAATGAGCAGTTCTTC.

The rearrangement links TRBV4-2 to TRBJ2-1; D ambiguous. CDR3 length: 16 residues. Germline V gives CDR1 LGHNA, CDR2 YNFKEQ. Trimming pared 4 bases from V and 3 bases from J, leaving 16 bases between. CDR3 protein: CASSLMATTNYNEQFF. The CDR3 DNA sequence: TGTGCCAGCAGCCTTATGGCTACCACAAACTACAATGAGCAGTTCTTC.